The 11 T cell receptor beta chains listed next were all sequenced from one sample in a study of human T cells and chemical hapten exposure. One entry per CDR3 protein results from TCRdb running MiXCR on the RACE reads. There are approximately 120,000 distinct CDR3 sequences in the sample; less than 10% occur only once, and 3.1% lies in the top ten. Specified time point: patch test 2, 6 weeks after DPC sensitization. Regarding treatment: therapeutic diphenylcyclopropenone sensitization with weekly scalp DPC. The sample in question was whole blood, obtained in connection with sensitization to the hapten diphenylcyclopropenone (DPC). Receptors were obtained from a middle-aged woman with alopecia areata. Some clones in this sample may be carry-over from other donors' samples.

This clonotype was detected many times. The chain joins TRBV12-3 or TRBV12-4 to TRBJ1-6; D uncertain. The CDR3 runs 14 residues. Trimming stripped 2 bases from V and 4 bases from J, with 6 bases between. The CDR3 reads CASSLLGYNSPLHF. CDR3 in DNA: TGTGCCAGCAGTTTACTGGGATATAATTCACCCCTCCACTTT.

The chain links TRBV20-1 to TRBJ1-2; 9 bases align to TRBD1. V gave up 6 bases and J gave up 3 bases; unmatched junction bases: 8. Germline CDR1 reads DFQATT; CDR2 reads SNEGSKA (reference sequence). The CDR3 loop spans 14 amino acids. The CDR3 sequence is CSAHSDRGDYGYTF. CDR3 coding DNA: TGCAGTGCCCACTCGGACAGGGGAGACTATGGCTACACCTTC.

In this sample, this clonotype turned up many times. The V call is TRBV7-2, the J call TRBJ2-1, with 8 bases aligning to TRBD2. Germline trimming cut 3 bases from V and 4 bases from J; bases unmatched to any gene: 5. From germline, CDR1 is SGHTA and CDR2 FQGNSA. The CDR3 has 15 residues. This chain's CDR3 is CASSFNGGVYNEQFF. In nucleotides, the CDR3 is TGTGCCAGCAGCTTTAACGGGGGGGTATACAATGAGCAGTTCTTC.

The table lists this clonotype with many counts. The chain carries TRBV7-6 and TRBJ2-5, with D unclear. Germline assignment: CDR1 SGHVS and CDR2 FNYEAQ. This CDR3 is 14 amino acids long. Trimming removed 4 bases at V and 1 base at J, with 10 bases between. The CDR3, as DNA: TGTGCCAGCAGCTGGACGAGGCTCCAAGAGACCCAGTACTTC. Translation: CASSWTRLQETQYF.

This clonotype appeared many times. J is TRBJ1-1 and V is TRBV12-3 or TRBV12-4; no definite D call. CDR3 length: 14 amino acids. V gave up 5 bases and J gave up 4 bases, with 14 bases separating them. The chain's CDR3 is CASSPHPGGTEAFF. The DNA for the CDR3 is TGTGCCAGCAGTCCCCACCCCGGCGGCACTGAAGCTTTCTTT.

The CDR3 DNA sequence: TGTGCCAGCAGCTCGCTAGCGGGGGGGCTGAATGAGCAGTTCTTC. As protein: CASSSLAGGLNEQFF. This chain joins TRBV7-2 and TRBJ2-1; 12 bases map to TRBD2. The CDR3 is made up of 15 amino acids. J gave up 7 bases and V 4 bases, and 5 bases lay outside the gene matches. The germline V gene encodes CDR1 SGHTA and CDR2 FQGNSA.

This clonotype was seen many times. The gene calls are TRBV4-1 and TRBJ1-1, with D possibly TRBD1 on 5 matching bases. The V end lost 1 base, the J end lost 4 bases, and 10 bases lay between the germline ends. Germline-derived CDR1 and CDR2 are MGHRA and YSYEKL. The CDR3 sequence is 14 residues long. CDR3 loop: CASSQAGGVTEAFF. The CDR3 DNA follows: TGCGCCAGCAGCCAAGCTGGGGGAGTCACTGAAGCTTTCTTT.

The CDR3 reads CASSLPGQGVANYGYTF. The CDR3 DNA is TGTGCCAGCAGCTTACCGGGACAGGGGGTAGCTAACTATGGCTACACCTTC. The chain uses TRBV7-2 and TRBJ1-2, with 11 bases identical to TRBD1. From germline, CDR1 is SGHTA and CDR2 FQGNSA. The CDR3 sequence is 17 residues long. Losses at the gene ends were 2 bases for V and 0 bases for J; bases not matched to a gene: 5.

This clonotype was seen only a few times. The gene calls are TRBV10-3 and TRBJ2-7; 10 bases agree with TRBD1. V was clipped by 4 bases and J by 6 bases; unmatched bases: 6. The length of the CDR3 is 14 residues. Germline V CDR1 and CDR2: ENHRY, SYGVKD. CDR3 residues: CAISVRDRGGEQYF. The CDR3 bases are TGTGCCATCAGTGTGCGGGACAGGGGAGGCGAGCAGTACTTC.

The gene calls are TRBV5-4 and TRBJ2-3; D is unclear. From germline, CDR1 is SGHNT and CDR2 YYREEE (reference sequence). This CDR3 is built from 12 residues. The V gene lost 4 bases and the J gene lost 5 bases, with 8 bases spanning the gap. CDR3 bases: TGTGCCAGCAGCCCGATTGAAGATACGCAGTATTTT. Protein: CASSPIEDTQYF.

This clonotype has ten or more counts. V is TRBV11-2 and J is TRBJ2-1; TRBD2 matches 15 bases. The CDR3 runs 16 residues. Germline loops: CDR1 SGHAT, CDR2 FQNNGV. Germline trimming cut 4 bases from V and 7 bases from J; bases unmatched to any gene: 5. The DNA for the CDR3 is TGTGCCAGCAGCTCCAGGACTAGCGGGGGGGAAAATGAGCAGTTCTTC. This sequence encodes CASSSRTSGGENEQFF.